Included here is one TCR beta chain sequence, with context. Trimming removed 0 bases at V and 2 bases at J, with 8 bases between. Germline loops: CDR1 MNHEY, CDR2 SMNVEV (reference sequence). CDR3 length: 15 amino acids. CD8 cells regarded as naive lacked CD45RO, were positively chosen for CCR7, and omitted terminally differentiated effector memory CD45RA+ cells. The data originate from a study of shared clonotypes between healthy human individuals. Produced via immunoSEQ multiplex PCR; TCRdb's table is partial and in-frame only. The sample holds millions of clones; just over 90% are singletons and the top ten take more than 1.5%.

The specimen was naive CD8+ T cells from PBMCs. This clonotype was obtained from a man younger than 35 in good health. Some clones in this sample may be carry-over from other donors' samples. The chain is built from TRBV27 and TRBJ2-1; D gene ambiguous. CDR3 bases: TGTGCCAGCAGTTTATCAGGGAACCCCTACAATGAGCAGTTCTTC. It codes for CASSLSGNPYNEQFF.